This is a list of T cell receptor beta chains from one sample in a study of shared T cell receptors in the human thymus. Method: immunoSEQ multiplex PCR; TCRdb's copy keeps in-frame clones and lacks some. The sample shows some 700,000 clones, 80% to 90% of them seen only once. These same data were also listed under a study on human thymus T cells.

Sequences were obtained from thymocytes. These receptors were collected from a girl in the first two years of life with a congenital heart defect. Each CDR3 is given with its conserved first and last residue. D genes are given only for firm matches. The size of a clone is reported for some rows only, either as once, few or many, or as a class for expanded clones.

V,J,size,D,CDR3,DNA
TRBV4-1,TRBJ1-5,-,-,CASSAGTCDQPQHF,TGCGCCAGCAGCGCCGGGACATGCGATCAGCCCCAGCATTTT
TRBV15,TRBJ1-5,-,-,CATSVYELQPQHF,TGTGCCACCAGCGTCTATGAGTTGCAGCCCCAGCATTTT
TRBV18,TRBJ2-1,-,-,CASSPGGPWDNEQFF,TGTGCCAGCTCACCCGGGGGACCCTGGGACAATGAGCAGTTCTTC
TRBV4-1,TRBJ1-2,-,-,CASSQEDGEALQGFGGYTF,TGCGCCAGCAGCCAAGAAGATGGAGAAGCATTACAGGGCTTCGGGGGCTACACCTTC
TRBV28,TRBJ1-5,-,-,CASSPTDSYQPQHF,TGTGCCAGCAGTCCTACGGACAGCTATCAGCCCCAGCATTTT
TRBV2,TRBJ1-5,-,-,CASSEQTITRFEQPQHF,TGTGCCAGCAGTGAGCAGACAATAACCAGGTTTGAGCAGCCCCAGCATTTT
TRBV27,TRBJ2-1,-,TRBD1,CASSLLLGTGPCDEQFF,TGTGCCAGCAGTTTACTTCTCGGGACAGGGCCTTGCGATGAGCAGTTCTTC
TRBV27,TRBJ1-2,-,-,CASSPDWGVDGYTF,TGTGCCAGCAGTCCCGATTGGGGGGTCGATGGCTACACCTTC
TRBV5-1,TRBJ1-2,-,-,CASSSKQALTIYGYTF,TGCGCCAGCAGTTCTAAACAGGCCCTTACTATCTATGGCTACACCTTC
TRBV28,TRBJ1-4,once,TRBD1,CASITSEGGQRGFEPTNEKLFF,TGTGCCAGCATCACATCTGAAGGGGGCCAGAGAGGATTTGAGCCAACTAATGAAAAACTGTTTTTT
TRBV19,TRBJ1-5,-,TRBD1,CASSMQGGNQPQHF,TGTGCCAGTAGTATGCAGGGGGGCAATCAGCCCCAGCATTTT
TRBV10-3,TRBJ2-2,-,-,CAIRAAGLNTGELFF,TGTGCCATCCGGGCTGCGGGACTGAACACCGGGGAGCTGTTTTTT